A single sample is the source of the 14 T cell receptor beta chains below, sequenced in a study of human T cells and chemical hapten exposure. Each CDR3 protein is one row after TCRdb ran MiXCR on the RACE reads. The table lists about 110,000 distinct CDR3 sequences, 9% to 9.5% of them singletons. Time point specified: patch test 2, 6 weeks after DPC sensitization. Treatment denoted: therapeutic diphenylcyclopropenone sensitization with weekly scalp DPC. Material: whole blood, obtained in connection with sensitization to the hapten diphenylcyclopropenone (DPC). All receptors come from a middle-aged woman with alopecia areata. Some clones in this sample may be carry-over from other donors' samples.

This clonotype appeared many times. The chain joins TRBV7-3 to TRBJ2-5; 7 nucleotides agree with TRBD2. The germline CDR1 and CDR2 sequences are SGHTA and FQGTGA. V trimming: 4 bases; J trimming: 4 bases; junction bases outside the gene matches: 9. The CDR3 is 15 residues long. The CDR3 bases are TGTGCCAGCAGCTACGGACTAGAGGAGGCAGAGACCCAGTACTTC. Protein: CASSYGLEEAETQYF.

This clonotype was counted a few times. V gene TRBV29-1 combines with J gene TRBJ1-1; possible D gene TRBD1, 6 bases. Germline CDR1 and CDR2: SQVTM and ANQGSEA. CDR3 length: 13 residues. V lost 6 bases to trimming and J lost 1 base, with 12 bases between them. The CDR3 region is CSVAKQGNTEAFF. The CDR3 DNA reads TGCAGCGTGGCAAAACAGGGGAACACTGAAGCTTTCTTT.

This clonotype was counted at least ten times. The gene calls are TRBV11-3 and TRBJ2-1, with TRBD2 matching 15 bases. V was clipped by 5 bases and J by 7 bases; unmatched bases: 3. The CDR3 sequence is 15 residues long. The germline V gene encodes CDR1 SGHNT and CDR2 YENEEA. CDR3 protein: CASSIGLAGGNEQFF. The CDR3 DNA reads TGTGCCAGCAGCATCGGACTAGCGGGGGGGAATGAGCAGTTCTTC.

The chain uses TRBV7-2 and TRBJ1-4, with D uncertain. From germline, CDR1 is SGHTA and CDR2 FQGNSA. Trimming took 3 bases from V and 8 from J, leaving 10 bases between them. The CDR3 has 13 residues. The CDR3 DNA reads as TGTGCCAGCAGCTTTGCGGCGAGGGAAAAACTGTTTTTT. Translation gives CASSFAAREKLFF.

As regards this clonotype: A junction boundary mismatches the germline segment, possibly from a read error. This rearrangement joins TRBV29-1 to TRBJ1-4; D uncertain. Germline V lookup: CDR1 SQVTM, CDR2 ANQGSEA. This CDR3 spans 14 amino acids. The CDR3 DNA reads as TGCAGCGTTGAAGGGTCCCACTCGGGTGAAAGACTGTTTTTT. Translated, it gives CSVEGSHSGERLFF. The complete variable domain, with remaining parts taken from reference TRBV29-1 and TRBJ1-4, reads SAVISQKPSRDICQRGTSLTIQCQVDSQVTMMFWYRQQPGQSLTLIATANQGSEATYESGFVIDKFPISRPNLTFSTLTVSNMSPEDSSIYLCSVEGSHSGERLFFGSGTQLSVL.

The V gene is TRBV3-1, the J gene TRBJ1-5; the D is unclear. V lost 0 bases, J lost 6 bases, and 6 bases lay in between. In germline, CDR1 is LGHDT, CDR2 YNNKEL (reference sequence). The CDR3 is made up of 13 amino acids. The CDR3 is CASSQDELQPQHF. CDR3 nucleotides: TGTGCCAGCAGCCAAGATGAGCTTCAGCCCCAGCATTTT.

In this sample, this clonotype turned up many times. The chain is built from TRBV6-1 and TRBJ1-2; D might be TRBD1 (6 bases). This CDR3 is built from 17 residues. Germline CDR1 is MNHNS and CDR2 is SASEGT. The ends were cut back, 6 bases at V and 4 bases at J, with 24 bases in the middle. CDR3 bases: TGTGCCAGCAGGACCCCAAATGGGGGCGGTTCAGGCTATGGCTACACCTTC. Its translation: CASRTPNGGGSGYGYTF.

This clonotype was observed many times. The CDR3 coding sequence is TGTGCCAGCGCCCGAGACGGGGGCCCAAATCAGCCCCAGCATTTT. Amino acid sequence: CASARDGGPNQPQHF. The chain is built from TRBV2 and TRBJ1-5, with D possibly being TRBD1 (6 bases). CDR1 and CDR2 from the germline V gene are SNHLY and FYNNEI. V was clipped by 8 bases and J by 4 bases, with 18 bases between them. The CDR3 sequence is 15 residues long.

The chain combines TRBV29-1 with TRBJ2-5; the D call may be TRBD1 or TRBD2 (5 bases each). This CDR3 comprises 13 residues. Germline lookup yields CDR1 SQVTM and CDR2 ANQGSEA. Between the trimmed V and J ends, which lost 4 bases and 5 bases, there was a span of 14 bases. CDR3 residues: CSVARQGGETQYF. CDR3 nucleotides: TGCAGCGTTGCGAGGCAGGGCGGGGAGACCCAGTACTTC.

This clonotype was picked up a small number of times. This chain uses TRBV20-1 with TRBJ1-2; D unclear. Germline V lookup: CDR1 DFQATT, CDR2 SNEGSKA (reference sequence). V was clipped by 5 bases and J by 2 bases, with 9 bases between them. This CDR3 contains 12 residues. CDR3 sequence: CSAGEENYGYTF. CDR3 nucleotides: TGCAGTGCTGGGGAGGAGAACTATGGCTACACCTTC.

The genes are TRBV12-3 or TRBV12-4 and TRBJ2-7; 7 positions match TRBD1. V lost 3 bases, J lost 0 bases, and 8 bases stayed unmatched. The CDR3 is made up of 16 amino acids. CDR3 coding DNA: TGTGCCAGCAGTTTGATACAGGGGTTTCACTCCTACGAGCAGTACTTC. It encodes CASSLIQGFHSYEQYF.

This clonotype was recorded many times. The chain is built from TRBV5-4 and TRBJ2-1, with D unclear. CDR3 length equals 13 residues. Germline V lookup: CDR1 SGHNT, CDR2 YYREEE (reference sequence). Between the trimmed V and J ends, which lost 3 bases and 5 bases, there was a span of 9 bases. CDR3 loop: CASSSLTHNEQFF. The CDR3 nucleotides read TGTGCCAGCAGCTCCCTCACACACAATGAGCAGTTCTTC.

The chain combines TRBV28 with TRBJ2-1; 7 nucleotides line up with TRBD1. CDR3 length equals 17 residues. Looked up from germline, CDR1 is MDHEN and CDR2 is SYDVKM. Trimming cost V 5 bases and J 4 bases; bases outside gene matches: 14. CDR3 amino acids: CASSTPPGQPQYNEQFF. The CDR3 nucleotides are TGTGCCAGCAGTACTCCTCCGGGACAGCCACAGTACAATGAGCAGTTCTTC.

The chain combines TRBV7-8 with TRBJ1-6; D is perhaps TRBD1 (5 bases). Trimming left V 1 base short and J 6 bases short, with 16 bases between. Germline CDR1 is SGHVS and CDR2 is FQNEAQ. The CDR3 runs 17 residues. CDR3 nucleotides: TGTGCCAGCAGCTTAGAGGGGCCGGCTCCCATTAATTCACCCCTCCACTTT. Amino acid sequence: CASSLEGPAPINSPLHF.